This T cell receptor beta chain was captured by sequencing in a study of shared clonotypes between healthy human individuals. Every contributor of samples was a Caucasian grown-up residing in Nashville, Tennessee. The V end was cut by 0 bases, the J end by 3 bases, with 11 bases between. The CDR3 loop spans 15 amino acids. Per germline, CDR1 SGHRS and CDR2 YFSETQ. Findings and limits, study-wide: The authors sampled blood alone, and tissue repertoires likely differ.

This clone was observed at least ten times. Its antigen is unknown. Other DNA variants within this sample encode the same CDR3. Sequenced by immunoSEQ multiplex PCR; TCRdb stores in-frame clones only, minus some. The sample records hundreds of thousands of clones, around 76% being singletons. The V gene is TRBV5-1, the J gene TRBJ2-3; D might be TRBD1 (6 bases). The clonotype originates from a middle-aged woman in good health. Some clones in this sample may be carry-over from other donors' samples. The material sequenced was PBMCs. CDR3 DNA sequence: TGCGCCAGCAGCTTGGGTCAGGGGCTTACAGATACGCAGTATTTT. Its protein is CASSLGQGLTDTQYF.